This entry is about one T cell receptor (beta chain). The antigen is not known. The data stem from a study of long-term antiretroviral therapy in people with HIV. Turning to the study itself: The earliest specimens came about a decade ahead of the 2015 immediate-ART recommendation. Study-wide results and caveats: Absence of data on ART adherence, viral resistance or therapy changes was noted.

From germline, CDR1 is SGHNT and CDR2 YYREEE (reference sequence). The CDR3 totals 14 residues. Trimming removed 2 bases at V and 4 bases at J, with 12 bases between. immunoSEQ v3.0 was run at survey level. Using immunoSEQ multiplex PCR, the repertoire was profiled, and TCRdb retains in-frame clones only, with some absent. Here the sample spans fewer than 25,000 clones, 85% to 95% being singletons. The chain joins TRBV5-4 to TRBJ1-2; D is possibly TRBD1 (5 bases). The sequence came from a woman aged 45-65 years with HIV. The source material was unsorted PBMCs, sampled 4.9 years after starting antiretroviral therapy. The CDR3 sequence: CASSFEGRGYGYTF. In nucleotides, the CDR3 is TGTGCCAGCAGCTTTGAGGGGCGAGGCTATGGCTACACCTTC.